These 29 T cell receptor beta chains came from one sample sequenced in a study of radiation and T cells in renal cell carcinoma. Profiled with immunoSEQ multiplex PCR; TCRdb holds only in-frame clones, not every one. The profile shows about 26,000 clones, about 84% of them singletons. The time point: blood 2 weeks post-SBRT. Documented treatment: 15 Gy SBRT to primary tumor, nephrectomy 4 weeks later. The material sequenced was blood, taken from a patient whose treatment included radiotherapy and nephrectomy. The source is a man aged 55 to 70 with renal cell carcinoma.

This rearrangement joins TRBV15 to TRBJ1-1; D is uncertain. V lost 1 base, J lost 4 bases, and 7 bases lay in between. In germline, CDR1 is LNHNV, CDR2 YYDKDF (reference sequence). The CDR3 loop spans 13 amino acids. For the CDR3, the DNA is TGTGCCACCAGCAGAGTTGGGGTCACTGAAGCTTTCTTT. It yields the protein CATSRVGVTEAFF.

Relative to its sample, this clone is large. This sequence joins TRBV27 and TRBJ2-7; either TRBD1 or TRBD2 may fit D (5 bases each). V shed 6 bases and J shed 2 bases, with 14 bases lying between them. This CDR3 region has 14 residues. Germline CDR1 and CDR2: MNHEY and SMNVEV (reference sequence). The chain's CDR3 is CASSPGAGTYEQYF. The CDR3 DNA reads TGTGCCAGCAGCCCCGGGGCCGGAACCTACGAGCAGTACTTC.

The CDR3 here is CASSLAGNGNTEAFF. For the CDR3, the DNA is TGCGCCAGCAGCTTGGCGGGGAATGGAAACACTGAAGCTTTCTTT. The chain recombines TRBV5-1 with TRBJ1-1; D is unresolved. The CDR3 length is 15 residues. The V end was cut by 0 bases, the J end by 2 bases, with 11 bases between. Per germline, CDR1 SGHRS and CDR2 YFSETQ.

The rearrangement joins TRBV5-4 to TRBJ1-3; D possibly corresponds to TRBD1 (5 bases). The V gene lost 0 bases and the J gene lost 0 bases, with 7 bases spanning the gap. CDR1 and CDR2 from the germline V gene are SGHNT and YYREEE (reference sequence). This CDR3 region has 15 residues. CDR3 in amino acids: CASSLERGSGNTIYF. The CDR3 DNA is TGTGCCAGCAGCTTGGAAAGGGGCTCTGGAAACACCATATATTTT.

The gene calls are TRBV6-6 and TRBJ1-2; possible D gene TRBD1, 5 bases. Germline assignment: CDR1 MNHNY and CDR2 SVGAGI (reference sequence). Trimming shortened V by 5 bases and J by 8 bases, and 15 bases separated the two germline ends. There are 13 residues in the CDR3. The CDR3 protein is CASSVRVTGGYTF. The CDR3, as DNA: TGTGCCAGCAGTGTCAGGGTCACTGGAGGCTACACCTTC.

The chain has TRBV6-1 and TRBJ2-1; D may be TRBD2 (5 bases). Per the germline V gene, CDR1 is MNHNS and CDR2 is SASEGT. V lost 1 base to trimming and J lost 6 bases, with 7 bases between them. The CDR3 is made up of 13 amino acids. In nucleotides, the CDR3 is TGTGCCAGCAGTGAAGGGACTCTCAATGAGCAGTTCTTC. This encodes CASSEGTLNEQFF.

The chain recombines TRBV7-9 with TRBJ2-5; TRBD2 matches 9 bases. Germline V gene sequence: CDR1 SEHNR, CDR2 FQNEAQ (reference sequence). The CDR3 has 15 amino acids. Trimming took 3 bases from V and 1 from J; bases not matched to a gene: 3. CDR3 nucleotide sequence: TGTGCCAGCAGCTTGGTACTAGCGGGCCAAGAGACCCAGTACTTC. This sequence encodes CASSLVLAGQETQYF.

V is TRBV18 and J is TRBJ1-2, with no clear D. The CDR3 runs to 15 residues. Germline CDR1 reads KGHSH; CDR2 reads LQKENI. Trimming took 1 base from V and 1 from J, leaving 10 bases between them. The CDR3 loop reads CASSPRTRNNYGYTF. The DNA of the CDR3 is TGTGCCAGCTCACCACGCACCAGAAATAACTATGGCTACACCTTC.

This clone occurred many times. The chain has TRBV7-2 and TRBJ1-2; no clear D gene. V lost 1 base and J 3 bases, leaving 12 bases between the germline ends. The CDR3 totals 15 residues. From germline, CDR1 is SGHTA and CDR2 FQGNSA. CDR3 sequence reads: CASSLVVSNDYGYTF. The CDR3 DNA is TGTGCCAGCAGCTTAGTTGTCAGTAACGACTATGGCTACACCTTC.

The V call is TRBV5-4, the J call TRBJ1-3; 8 nucleotides align to TRBD1. The CDR3 consists of 15 residues. V dropped 3 bases and J dropped 0; count of bases not matched to a gene: 2. Germline values: CDR1 SGHNT, CDR2 YYREEE (reference sequence). CDR3 loop: CASSSGTGSGNTIYF. The CDR3 DNA sequence: TGTGCCAGCAGCTCCGGGACAGGCTCTGGAAACACCATATATTTT.

The rearrangement uses TRBV7-2 and TRBJ2-1, with 11 bases lining up with TRBD2. The CDR3 length is 15 residues. Germline V lookup: CDR1 SGHTA, CDR2 FQGNSA. V trimming: 4 bases; J trimming: 4 bases; junction bases outside the gene matches: 3. In DNA, the CDR3 is TGTGCCAGCAGCTCCGGGACTAGCGGTTACAATGAGCAGTTCTTC. This translates into CASSSGTSGYNEQFF.

The chain uses TRBV28 and TRBJ1-5; a possible D gene is TRBD1 (6 bases). The V end lost 6 bases, the J end lost 5 bases, and 14 bases lay between the germline ends. The CDR3 is 14 amino acids. CDR1 is MDHEN and CDR2 is SYDVKM in the germline V gene. The CDR3 is CASRSGQHDQPQHF. CDR3 nucleotides: TGTGCCAGCAGAAGCGGACAGCACGATCAGCCCCAGCATTTT.

The chain couples TRBV13 to TRBJ2-2, with D possibly TRBD1 on 6 matching bases. V was pared by 6 bases and J by 1 base, with 9 bases between. CDR1 PRHDT and CDR2 FYEKMQ come from the germline V gene (reference sequence). There are 14 residues in the CDR3. CDR3 nucleotide sequence: TGTGCCAGCAGGTGGGGGCAGAACACCGGGGAGCTGTTTTTT. It codes for CASRWGQNTGELFF.

The V call is TRBV7-9, the J call TRBJ2-3, with TRBD2 identical over 15 bases. J lost 8 bases, V lost 3 bases, and 6 bases had no gene match. Germline V CDR1 and CDR2: SEHNR, FQNEAQ (reference sequence). The CDR3 has 16 residues. The CDR3 DNA reads TGTGCCAGCAGCTTGGACGGACTAGCGGGAGGGGGTACGCAGTATTTT. Its protein is CASSLDGLAGGGTQYF.

The chain joins TRBV11-2 to TRBJ1-3; no reliable D call. There are 15 residues in the CDR3. The germline V gene encodes CDR1 SGHAT and CDR2 FQNNGV. The germline V and J ends were trimmed by 2 bases and 4 bases, with 12 bases remaining between them. CDR3 loop: CASSLSLGPGNTIYF. The CDR3 nucleotides read TGTGCCAGCAGCTTAAGTTTGGGTCCCGGAAACACCATATATTTT. The full variable domain, with the rest looked up from reference TRBV11-2 and TRBJ1-3, is EAGVAQSPRYKIIEKRQSVAFWCNPISGHATLYWYQQILGQGPKLLIQFQNNGVVDDSQLPKDRFSAERLKGVDSTLKIQPAKLEDSAVYLCASSLSLGPGNTIYFGEGSWLTVV.

V usage is TRBV5-6 and J usage is TRBJ1-2, with D uncertain. From germline, CDR1 is SGHDT and CDR2 YYEEEE. V was pared by 1 base and J by 4 bases, with 14 bases between. The CDR3 contains 15 residues. CDR3: CASSLWTGRSYGYTF. CDR3 DNA sequence: TGTGCCAGCAGCTTGTGGACGGGGAGATCCTATGGCTACACCTTC.

The V and J genes are TRBV19 and TRBJ1-3, with a possible D match to TRBD1 (5 bases). Germline loops: CDR1 LNHDA, CDR2 SQIVND (reference sequence). With 8 bases removed from V and 3 bases from J, the gap between germline ends came to 20 bases. This CDR3 has 16 residues. CDR3 sequence: CASGPGPSERGNTIYF. Written as DNA, the CDR3 is TGTGCCAGTGGGCCGGGACCCTCGGAGCGTGGAAACACCATATATTTT.

This sequence joins TRBV9 and TRBJ2-5; D is possibly TRBD1 (6 bases). The CDR3 runs 15 residues. Trimming pared 3 bases from V and 5 bases from J, leaving 17 bases between. Germline lookup yields CDR1 SGDLS and CDR2 YYNGEE. The CDR3 is CASSEAGVSRETQYF. The DNA for the CDR3 is TGTGCCAGCAGCGAGGCAGGGGTTAGTCGCGAGACCCAGTACTTC.

V is TRBV27 and J is TRBJ1-2, with 7 bases lining up with TRBD1. This CDR3 region has 12 residues. Germline CDR1 reads MNHEY; CDR2 reads SMNVEV (reference sequence). Trimming took 5 bases from V and 5 from J; bases not matched to a gene: 2. The CDR3 DNA follows: TGTGCCAGCAGTGCGACAGGGTATGGCTACACCTTC. This translates into CASSATGYGYTF.

This clone was counted once. The V gene is TRBV11-1, the J gene TRBJ1-1, with D possibly matching TRBD1 (5 bases). V lost 5 bases and J lost 4, with 14 bases in between. CDR3 size: 14 residues. CDR1 and CDR2 from the germline V gene are SGHAT and FQDESV (reference sequence). The CDR3 loop reads CASSRERGSTEAFF. DNA for the CDR3: TGTGCCAGCAGCCGTGAAAGGGGCTCCACTGAAGCTTTCTTT.

The sample holds a few counts of this clone. The V gene is TRBV7-2, the J gene TRBJ1-1; the D is unclear. CDR1 and CDR2 (germline): SGHTA, FQGNSA. This CDR3 contains 15 residues. V lost 1 base to trimming and J lost 0 bases, with 9 bases between them. The CDR3 DNA is TGTGCCAGCAGCTTAGTACAGACCATGAACACTGAAGCTTTCTTT. Translated, it gives CASSLVQTMNTEAFF.

The chain has TRBV5-4 and TRBJ1-6; D not resolved. Between the trimmed V and J ends, which lost 1 base and 6 bases, there was a span of 2 bases. Germline CDR1 SGHNT, CDR2 YYREEE (reference sequence). This CDR3 is 12 amino acids long. CDR3 bases: TGTGCCAGCAGCTTGAGTAATTCACCCCTCCACTTT. Translation: CASSLSNSPLHF.

This clone was detected only once. This chain connects TRBV10-3 to TRBJ1-1, with unresolved D. From germline, CDR1 is ENHRY and CDR2 SYGVKD. There are 14 residues in the CDR3. Trimming cost V 7 bases and J 5 bases, with 17 bases left between them. CDR3 bases: TGTGCCATCACCTCTGGCCCGCGTAGGACTGAAGCTTTCTTT. It translates to CAITSGPRRTEAFF.

The gene calls are TRBV28 and TRBJ1-4, with a possible D match to TRBD1 (6 bases). Trimming shortened V by 6 bases and J by 2 bases, and 10 bases separated the two germline ends. The CDR3 contains 14 residues. Germline V gene lookup returns CDR1 MDHEN and CDR2 SYDVKM. CDR3 sequence (DNA): TGTGCCAGCAGCAAAACAGGGACTAATGAAAAACTGTTTTTT. It specifies CASSKTGTNEKLFF. The whole variable domain, filled in from reference TRBV28 and TRBJ1-4, reads DVKVTQSSRYLVKRTGEKVFLECVQDMDHENMFWYRQDPGLGLRLIYFSYDVKMKEKGDIPEGYSVSREKKERFSLILESASTNQTSMYLCASSKTGTNEKLFFGSGTQLSVL.

This chain links TRBV19 with TRBJ2-1, with D tentatively TRBD1 (6 bases). The CDR3 contains 20 residues. Germline assignment: CDR1 LNHDA and CDR2 SQIVND (reference sequence). V lost 6 bases and J lost 2, with 29 bases in between. The CDR3 here is CASSRPDLDSMVRAYNEQFF. CDR3 in DNA: TGTGCCAGTAGCCGTCCGGACTTGGACAGCATGGTGAGGGCCTACAATGAGCAGTTCTTC.

This chain connects TRBV18 to TRBJ2-7, with 10 nucleotides matching TRBD1. The germline V gene encodes CDR1 KGHSH and CDR2 LQKENI. This CDR3 has 16 amino acids. V lost 6 bases, J lost 2 bases, and 10 bases stayed unmatched. The CDR3 DNA sequence: TGTGCCAGCTCGCCCTCAGGGGGGACAGGGGCCTACGAGCAGTACTTC. Its protein product is CASSPSGGTGAYEQYF.

This rearrangement joins TRBV11-2 to TRBJ1-6; D is unresolved. The V end was cut by 0 bases, the J end by 8 bases, with 17 bases between. Germline CDR1 and CDR2: SGHAT and FQNNGV. This CDR3 is 17 amino acids long. The chain's CDR3 is CASSLDLPGWFDSPLHF. CDR3 nucleotides: TGTGCCAGCAGCTTAGATCTTCCTGGTTGGTTTGATTCACCCCTCCACTTT. The entire variable domain, with the rest obtained from reference TRBV11-2 and TRBJ1-6, is as follows: EAGVAQSPRYKIIEKRQSVAFWCNPISGHATLYWYQQILGQGPKLLIQFQNNGVVDDSQLPKDRFSAERLKGVDSTLKIQPAKLEDSAVYLCASSLDLPGWFDSPLHFGNGTRLTVT.

This chain links TRBV7-8 with TRBJ2-7, with D perhaps being TRBD1 or TRBD2 (5 bases each). The V end lost 5 bases, the J end lost 2 bases, and 13 bases lay between the germline ends. CDR3 size: 14 residues. The germline CDR1 and CDR2 sequences are SGHVS and FQNEAQ. CDR3 nucleotide sequence: TGTGCCAGCAGCCCCGGGGCCGGAACCTACGAGCAGTACTTC. It codes for CASSPGAGTYEQYF.

The genes are TRBV10-3 and TRBJ2-2; possibly TRBD1 for D (6 bases). Between the trimmed V and J ends, which lost 6 bases and 0 bases, there was a span of 11 bases. The germline V gene has CDR1 ENHRY and CDR2 SYGVKD. The CDR3 loop spans 15 amino acids. CDR3 nucleotide sequence: TGTGCCATCAGACAGGGAGCGGCGAACACCGGGGAGCTGTTTTTT. Protein sequence: CAIRQGAANTGELFF.